The 32 T cell receptor beta chains presented below share a single source sample, sequenced in a study of control samples from healthy donors and cancer patients (dated by TCRdb to about 2020). The library was generated by the immunoSEQ multiplex PCR assay. TCRdb limited this immuneACCESS table to in-frame rearrangements with V and J called. A share of clones is missing; checked studies link under half to unresolved V genes, and the rest is unexplained. Here the sample has roughly 170,000 clones; 94% occur a single time. Together, the top ten hold roughly 1.3% of the sample. The sequenced sample consisted of blood. These receptor sequences come from a woman between 18 and 29 years old in good health.

The rearrangement links TRBV5-6 to TRBJ1-4; TRBD1 might be the D (5 bases). The CDR3 sequence is 15 residues long. Germline V gene data show CDR1 as SGHDT and CDR2 as YYEEEE. The V and J ends lost 0 bases and 7 bases respectively, with 13 bases between them. The CDR3 DNA is TGTGCCAGCAGCTTGGCTGGACAACCGGGTGAAAAACTGTTTTTT. It specifies CASSLAGQPGEKLFF. Based on the CDR3 plus reference TRBV5-6 and TRBJ1-4, the full variable domain is DAGVTQSPTHLIKTRGQQVTLRCSPKSGHDTVSWYQQALGQGPQFIFQYYEEEERQRGNFPDRFSGHQFPNYSSELNVNALLLGDSALYLCASSLAGQPGEKLFFGSGTQLSVL.

Remarks on this clone: This may come from a read error, since a much larger clone is one base off. The chain uses TRBV5-4 and TRBJ2-5; D not certain. Germline-derived CDR1 and CDR2 are SGHNT and YYREEE (reference sequence). The CDR3 is 11 residues long. The V end was cut by 2 bases, the J end by 2 bases, with 1 base between. The CDR3 DNA follows: TGTGCCAGCAGCTTACAAGAGACCCAGTACTTC. It yields the protein CASSLQETQYF.

Concerning this clone: The same CDR3 can be traced to other DNA sequences in this sample. The rearrangement joins TRBV7-9 to TRBJ1-6, with D hard to call. Germline V gene sequence: CDR1 SEHNR, CDR2 FQNEAQ (reference sequence). CDR3 size: 12 residues. Deletions cut 6 bases from V and 5 bases from J, with 5 bases between. CDR3 region: CASSRNNSPLHF. As DNA, the CDR3 is TGTGCCAGCAGTCGGAATAATTCACCCCTCCACTTT.

V usage is TRBV7-3 and J usage is TRBJ2-3; D is unclear. Between the trimmed V and J ends, which lost 4 bases and 2 bases, there was a span of 4 bases. The CDR3 has 12 residues. The germline V gene has CDR1 SGHTA and CDR2 FQGTGA. CDR3: CASSYLTDTQYF. The CDR3 DNA is TGTGCCAGCAGCTACCTCACAGATACGCAGTATTTT.

This chain links TRBV5-1 with TRBJ2-3, with D unresolved. The germline V gene has CDR1 SGHRS and CDR2 YFSETQ. Trimming stripped 4 bases from V and 4 bases from J, with 13 bases between. The CDR3 extends over 14 amino acids. The CDR3 nucleotides are TGCGCCAGCAGCGGCTACCATCCATCAGATACGCAGTATTTT. As protein: CASSGYHPSDTQYF. The full variable domain, in which reference TRBV5-1 and TRBJ2-3 provide the parts outside the CDR3, is KAGVTQTPRYLIKTRGQQVTLSCSPISGHRSVSWYQQTPGQGLQFLFEYFSETQRNKGNFPGRFSGRQFSNSRSEMNVSTLELGDSALYLCASSGYHPSDTQYFGPGTRLTVL.

Details on this clone: This specimen includes other DNA sequences encoding the same CDR3. The V and J genes are TRBV7-2 and TRBJ1-5; no reliable D call. Germline V gene sequence: CDR1 SGHTA, CDR2 FQGNSA. This CDR3 is 12 amino acids long. The V end was cut by 3 bases, the J end by 4 bases, with 4 bases between. DNA of the CDR3: TGTGCCAGCAGCTTTGGTAATCAGCCCCAGCATTTT. This codes for CASSFGNQPQHF.

This clone has a single count. CDR3: CASSQGRQYQETQYF. The CDR3 DNA reads TGCGCCAGCAGCCAAGGTCGCCAGTACCAAGAGACCCAGTACTTC. The V call is TRBV4-1, the J call TRBJ2-5; D gene ambiguous. CDR1 and CDR2 (germline): MGHRA, YSYEKL. V lost 1 base to trimming and J lost 0 bases, with 9 bases between them. CDR3 length equals 15 residues.

CDR3 in DNA: TGTGCCAGCAGCTCCGTAGACTCTGGAAACACCATATATTTT. Translated: CASSSVDSGNTIYF. The chain carries TRBV13 and TRBJ1-3; no clear D. V shed 4 bases and J shed 0 bases, with 7 bases lying between them. Germline loops: CDR1 PRHDT, CDR2 FYEKMQ (reference sequence). This CDR3 contains 14 residues.

This sequence joins TRBV10-3 and TRBJ1-3; no clear D. The CDR3 extends over 13 amino acids. Germline V gives CDR1 ENHRY, CDR2 SYGVKD. V lost 2 bases, J lost 3 bases, and 5 bases lay in between. In nucleotides, the CDR3 is TGTGCCATCAGTGAGGGTGTTGGAAACACCATATATTTT. Protein sequence: CAISEGVGNTIYF.

The rearrangement uses TRBV2 and TRBJ1-1; perhaps TRBD1 as D (6 bases). Deletions cut 6 bases from V and 2 bases from J, with 10 bases between. Germline-derived CDR1 and CDR2 are SNHLY and FYNNEI. CDR3 length equals 13 residues. In DNA form, the CDR3 reads TGTGCCAGCAGGACACAGGGAAACACTGAAGCTTTCTTT. This translates into CASRTQGNTEAFF.

The chain recombines TRBV7-9 with TRBJ2-5, with 12 bases matching TRBD2. Trimming at V came to 5 bases and at J to 5 bases, leaving 9 bases not matched to a gene. Germline CDR1 reads SEHNR; CDR2 reads FQNEAQ (reference sequence). This CDR3 spans 16 amino acids. This CDR3 is CASSPGLAGQGETQYF. The DNA for the CDR3 is TGTGCCAGCAGCCCCGGACTAGCGGGGCAGGGGGAGACCCAGTACTTC.

This clone occurred once. The chain employs TRBV5-6 and TRBJ2-7, with D perhaps given as TRBD1 or TRBD2 (5 bases each). The V end lost 0 bases, the J end lost 2 bases, and 6 bases lay between the germline ends. Germline CDR1 is SGHDT and CDR2 is YYEEEE. The CDR3 consists of 13 residues. The CDR3 reads CASSLGGTYEQYF. The CDR3 bases are TGTGCCAGCAGCTTGGGGGGGACCTACGAGCAGTACTTC.

This chain uses TRBV10-3 with TRBJ1-1; D possibly corresponds to TRBD1 (5 bases). Trimming cost V 3 bases and J 6 bases, with 11 bases left between them. The germline V gene encodes CDR1 ENHRY and CDR2 SYGVKD. This CDR3 is built from 13 residues. CDR3 nucleotides: TGTGCCATCAGTGAACAACAGGCTTCTGAAGCTTTCTTT. Residues: CAISEQQASEAFF.

The chain has TRBV5-8 and TRBJ1-5; a possible D gene is TRBD1 (5 bases). This CDR3 spans 15 amino acids. Germline CDR1 reads SGHTS; CDR2 reads YDEGEE. Trimming removed 4 bases from V and 6 bases from J, with 17 bases in between. The DNA for the CDR3 is TGTGCCAGCAGCCTATACAGGCCCCTGGGTCAGCCCCAGCATTTT. Translation gives CASSLYRPLGQPQHF. Based on the CDR3 plus reference TRBV5-8 and TRBJ1-5, the full variable domain is EAGVTQSPTHLIKTRGQQATLRCSPISGHTSVYWYQQALGLGLQFLLWYDEGEERNRGNFPPRFSGRQFPNYSSELNVNALELEDSALYLCASSLYRPLGQPQHFGDGTRLSIL.

This rearrangement joins TRBV5-5 to TRBJ1-2; D may be TRBD1 (6 bases). Germline-derived CDR1 and CDR2 are SGHKS and YYEKEE (reference sequence). V lost 2 bases to trimming and J lost 7 bases, with 12 bases between them. The CDR3 has 13 amino acids. Here the CDR3 reads CASSFLTGTGYTF. Here the CDR3 DNA reads TGTGCCAGCAGCTTTTTAACAGGGACTGGCTACACCTTC.

V gene TRBV11-2 combines with J gene TRBJ2-1; TRBD1 aligns across 8 bases. The CDR3 sequence is 14 residues long. From germline, CDR1 is SGHAT and CDR2 FQNNGV. The V segment lost 6 bases and the J segment 3 bases; nucleotides outside the gene matches: 4. The DNA of the CDR3 is TGTGCCAGCAGTTGGACAGGGCTCTACAATGAGCAGTTCTTC. This sequence encodes CASSWTGLYNEQFF.

The rearrangement links TRBV7-9 to TRBJ2-3; D uncertain. This CDR3 spans 16 amino acids. Germline V gene data show CDR1 as SEHNR and CDR2 as FQNEAQ (reference sequence). Between the trimmed V and J ends, which lost 5 bases and 0 bases, there was a span of 15 bases. In DNA form, the CDR3 reads TGTGCCAGCAGCCCACTGGTTTACACTAGCACAGATACGCAGTATTTT. Translation: CASSPLVYTSTDTQYF. Supplemented by reference TRBV7-9 and TRBJ2-3, the full variable domain reads DTGVSQNPRHKITKRGQNVTFRCDPISEHNRLYWYRQTLGQGPEFLTYFQNEAQLEKSRLLSDRFSAERPKGSFSTLEIQRTEQGDSAMYLCASSPLVYTSTDTQYFGPGTRLTVL.

This rearrangement joins TRBV6-5 to TRBJ1-1; the D gene is possibly TRBD1 (5 bases). This CDR3 contains 13 residues. Germline CDR1 and CDR2: MNHEY and SVGAGI. V lost 3 bases and J 8 bases, leaving 13 bases between the germline ends. The CDR3 spells CASSYSGEGEAFF. Written as DNA, the CDR3 is TGTGCCAGCAGTTATTCCGGGGAGGGGGAAGCTTTCTTT.

V gene TRBV28 combines with J gene TRBJ1-1; D not resolved. Looked up from germline, CDR1 is MDHEN and CDR2 is SYDVKM. With 6 bases removed from V and 5 bases from J, the gap between germline ends came to 13 bases. The CDR3 runs 13 residues. The CDR3 DNA sequence: TGTGCCAGCAGGCCCCGGGAGGGAACTGAAGCTTTCTTT. Protein sequence: CASRPREGTEAFF.

The gene calls are TRBV7-2 and TRBJ2-7; 8 positions match TRBD1. Germline assignment: CDR1 SGHTA and CDR2 FQGNSA. The V gene end was trimmed by 4 bases and the J gene end by 7 bases; junction bases not matched to a gene: 9. The CDR3 sequence is 14 residues long. The chain's CDR3 is CASSSGQGVREQYF. DNA for the CDR3: TGTGCCAGCAGCTCCGGACAGGGTGTGCGGGAGCAGTACTTC. Full variable domain (outside the CDR3, taken from reference TRBV7-2 and TRBJ2-7): GAGVSQSPSNKVTEKGKDVELRCDPISGHTALYWYRQSLGQGLEFLIYFQGNSAPDKSGLPSDRFSAERTGGSVSTLTIQRTQQEDSAVYLCASSSGQGVREQYFGPGTRLTVT.

The chain employs TRBV7-9 and TRBJ2-7; 14 bases agree with TRBD2. With V trimmed by 0 bases and J by 7 bases, 5 bases remained unmatched. The CDR3 length is 16 residues. Germline values: CDR1 SEHNR, CDR2 FQNEAQ (reference sequence). CDR3 in DNA: TGTGCCAGCAGCTTAGCTGGACTAGCGGGGGGAGGAGAGCAGTACTTC. Its protein product is CASSLAGLAGGGEQYF.

The chain couples TRBV19 to TRBJ2-1; 9 nucleotides align to TRBD1. With 8 bases clipped from V and 1 base from J, the junction kept 3 bases outside the gene matches. The CDR3 totals 14 residues. The germline CDR1 and CDR2 sequences are LNHDA and SQIVND (reference sequence). Here the CDR3 reads CASVDRGSYNEQFF. The CDR3 DNA sequence: TGTGCCAGTGTAGACAGGGGGTCCTACAATGAGCAGTTCTTC.

The chain carries TRBV25-1 and TRBJ2-3; 11 positions match TRBD2. The CDR3 totals 15 residues. The trim removed 3 bases at V and 4 bases at J, leaving 3 bases unmatched. Germline CDR1 MGHDK, CDR2 SYGVNS. CDR3 DNA sequence: TGTGCCAGCAGTGACCTAGCGGGGGGTGCAGATACGCAGTATTTT. It yields the protein CASSDLAGGADTQYF.

The rearrangement uses TRBV9 and TRBJ2-2; no firm D call. The V end lost 0 bases, the J end lost 1 base, and 4 bases lay between the germline ends. This CDR3 has 14 amino acids. Germline CDR1 and CDR2: SGDLS and YYNGEE. The CDR3 protein is CASSVVMNTGELFF. Here the CDR3 DNA reads TGTGCCAGCAGCGTAGTGATGAACACCGGGGAGCTGTTTTTT. The variable domain in full, with the rest retrieved from reference TRBV9 and TRBJ2-2, is DSGVTQTPKHLITATGQRVTLRCSPRSGDLSVYWYQQSLDQGLQFLIQYYNGEERAKGNILERFSAQQFPDLHSELNLSSLELGDSALYFCASSVVMNTGELFFGEGSRLTVL.

The chain is built from TRBV24-1 and TRBJ1-1; a weak D match, TRBD1 (5 bases). The length of the CDR3 is 12 residues. The germline V and J ends were trimmed by 5 bases and 4 bases, with 7 bases remaining between them. The germline CDR1 and CDR2 sequences are KGHDR and SFDVKD. CDR3: CATSVGGTEAFF. The CDR3 nucleotides read TGTGCCACCAGTGTCGGGGGCACTGAAGCTTTCTTT.

This clone has just one count. The rearrangement joins TRBV7-8 to TRBJ1-1; no clear D gene. CDR3 size: 13 residues. Germline CDR1 SGHVS, CDR2 FQNEAQ. The V and J ends lost 1 base and 2 bases respectively, with 5 bases between them. CDR3 in amino acids: CASSLDSNTEAFF. CDR3 bases: TGTGCCAGCAGCTTAGATTCTAACACTGAAGCTTTCTTT.

V usage is TRBV4-1 and J usage is TRBJ1-2; TRBD1 might be the D (5 bases). Germline V gene lookup returns CDR1 MGHRA and CDR2 YSYEKL. The CDR3 is 17 residues long. Deletions cut 2 bases from V and 4 bases from J, with 20 bases between. The CDR3 is CASSQLIQGEGVYGYTF. The CDR3 nucleotides read TGCGCCAGCAGCCAACTAATTCAGGGAGAGGGAGTCTATGGCTACACCTTC.

This chain uses TRBV5-1 with TRBJ2-5, with a tentative D call TRBD1 (5 bases). Germline V gene lookup returns CDR1 SGHRS and CDR2 YFSETQ. This CDR3 has 17 amino acids. V lost 2 bases and J lost 1, with 18 bases in between. The CDR3 loop reads CASSFGPRANPQETQYF. CDR3 nucleotides: TGCGCCAGCAGCTTTGGGCCCAGGGCCAACCCCCAAGAGACCCAGTACTTC.

In DNA form, the CDR3 reads TGTGCCAGCAGCCAAGAAAAGCGGCAGGCAGATACGCAGTATTTT. The encoded protein is CASSQEKRQADTQYF. V and J are TRBV3-1 (or the pseudogene TRBV3-2) and TRBJ2-3; perhaps TRBD2 as D (5 bases). The CDR3 covers 15 residues. CDR1 and CDR2 from the germline V gene are LGHDT and YNNKEL (reference sequence). With 0 bases removed from V and 4 bases from J, the gap between germline ends came to 11 bases.

The chain recombines TRBV19 with TRBJ1-5, with no clear D. Trimming removed 0 bases from V and 0 bases from J, with 12 bases in between. This CDR3 has 17 amino acids. Germline V lookup: CDR1 LNHDA, CDR2 SQIVND (reference sequence). The CDR3 protein is CASSIDKRAGSNQPQHF. DNA of the CDR3: TGTGCCAGTAGTATAGATAAGAGGGCCGGTAGCAATCAGCCCCAGCATTTT.

This chain joins TRBV7-6 and TRBJ2-7, with D possibly called TRBD1 or TRBD2 (5 bases each). The CDR3 is made up of 14 amino acids. CDR1 SGHVS and CDR2 FNYEAQ come from the germline V gene. Trimming stripped 5 bases from V and 3 bases from J, with 14 bases between. CDR3 residues: CASSQGTDGYEQYF. DNA for the CDR3: TGTGCCAGCAGCCAAGGGACGGACGGCTACGAGCAGTACTTC.

The chain employs TRBV11-1 and TRBJ2-3; unclear D gene. Trimming removed 6 bases at V and 6 bases at J, with 16 bases between. The CDR3 loop spans 14 amino acids. Germline V gives CDR1 SGHAT, CDR2 FQDESV (reference sequence). CDR3 bases: TGTGCCAGCAGTCCCCAGGCCCGGCCGGATACGCAGTATTTT. Translation: CASSPQARPDTQYF.